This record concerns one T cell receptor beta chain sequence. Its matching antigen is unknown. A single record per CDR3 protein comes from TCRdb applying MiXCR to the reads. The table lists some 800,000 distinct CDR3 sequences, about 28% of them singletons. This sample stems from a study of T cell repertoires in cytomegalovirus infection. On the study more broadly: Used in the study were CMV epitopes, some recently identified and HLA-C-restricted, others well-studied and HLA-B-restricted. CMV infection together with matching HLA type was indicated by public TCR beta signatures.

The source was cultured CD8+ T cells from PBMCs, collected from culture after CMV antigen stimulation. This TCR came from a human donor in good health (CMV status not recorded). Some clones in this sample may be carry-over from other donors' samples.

The CDR3 DNA sequence: TGTGCCAGCAGCCCACAGGGGGCGGTCGGGGAGCTGTTTTTT. Translating it yields CASSPQGAVGELFF. This chain joins TRBV2 and TRBJ2-2; 9 nucleotides align to TRBD1. Germline trimming cut 6 bases from V and 7 bases from J; bases unmatched to any gene: 6. CDR1 and CDR2 (germline): SNHLY, FYNNEI. CDR3 size: 14 residues. Variable domain in full (rest from reference TRBV2 and TRBJ2-2): EPEVTQTPSHQVTQMGQEVILRCVPISNHLYFYWYRQILGQKVEFLVSFYNNEISEKSEIFDDQFSVERPDGSNFTLKIRSTKLEDSAMYFCASSPQGAVGELFFGEGSRLTVL.